This T cell receptor beta chain was recorded in a study of OX40 agonist ivuxolimab in advanced cancers. Study-level background: The study enrolled dose-escalation patients with hepatocellular carcinoma, melanoma, renal cell or head and neck cancer. At around 83% male, the cohort had a mean age of 60 years, ranging from about 23 to 79. Overall study findings and caveats: CD4+ and CD8+ T cells in blood underwent clonal expansion by week 6 at 0.1 to 3.0 mg/kg. The mean number of expanded clones was higher in CD8+ T cells than in CD4+.

Germline CDR1 and CDR2: LNHNV and YYDKDF (reference sequence). The CDR3 runs to 16 residues. The V end was cut by 0 bases, the J end by 6 bases, with 15 bases between. This clone is a singleton in its sample. The antigen is unknown. The protocol was immunoSEQ multiplex PCR, while the TCRdb copy is restricted to in-frame clones and leaves out a portion. The top ten clones hold about 0.27% of a sample with 80,000 to 100,000 clones, 85% to 95% of them seen once. The chain links TRBV15 to TRBJ2-1; weak D call: TRBD2 (6 bases). This receptor was obtained from an adult with an advanced solid tumor such as melanoma, head and neck, liver or kidney cancer. The sequences come from CD4+ or CD8+ T cells sorted from blood, collected in a trial of the OX40 agonist ivuxolimab. The CDR3, as DNA: TGTGCCACCAGCAGAGATCTGGGACTCTGGGGCAATGAGCAGTTCTTC. This encodes CATSRDLGLWGNEQFF.